This T cell receptor (beta chain) was identified in a study of early T cells in non-severe SARS-CoV-2 infection. Overall study context: Chains were not paired, and sequencing was done on bulk RNA from unsorted whole blood.

Study conclusions and caveats: Matching against VDJdb likely underestimated virus-specific expansions, favoring anti-spike CD8.

TCRdb called the 5' RACE reads again in MiXCR, with one record for every CDR3 protein. This table holds tens of thousands of distinct CDR3 sequences, about 9.4% found once. The CDR3 runs to 10 residues. The V gene lost 5 bases and the J gene lost 8 bases, with 6 bases spanning the gap. The V gene's germline CDR1 is MDHEN and CDR2 SYDVKM. This clonotype was found a few times. Its antigen is not known. This sequence joins TRBV28 and TRBJ1-2, with D unresolved. The TCR comes from an adult who was a healthcare worker with PCR-confirmed SARS-CoV-2 infection or an uninfected control (not recorded which). The sequencing sample was made of whole blood. The CDR3 DNA follows: TGTGCCAGCAGTGGGCGGGGCTACACCTTC. Amino acid sequence: CASSGRGYTF.